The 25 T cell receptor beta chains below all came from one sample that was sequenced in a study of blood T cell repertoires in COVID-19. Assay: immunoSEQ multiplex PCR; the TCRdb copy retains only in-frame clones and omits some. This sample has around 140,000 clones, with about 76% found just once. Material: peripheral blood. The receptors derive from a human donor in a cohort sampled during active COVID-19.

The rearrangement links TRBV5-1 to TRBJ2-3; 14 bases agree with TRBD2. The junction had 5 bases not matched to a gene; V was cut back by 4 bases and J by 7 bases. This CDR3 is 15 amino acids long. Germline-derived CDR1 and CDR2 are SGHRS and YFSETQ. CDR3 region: CASSGTSGSWNTQYF. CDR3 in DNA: TGCGCCAGCAGCGGGACTAGCGGGAGCTGGAATACGCAGTATTTT.

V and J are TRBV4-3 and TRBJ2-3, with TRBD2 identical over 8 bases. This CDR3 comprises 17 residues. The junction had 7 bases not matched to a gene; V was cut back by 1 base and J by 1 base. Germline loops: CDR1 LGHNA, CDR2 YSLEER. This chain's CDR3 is CASSQGSGLARTDTQYF. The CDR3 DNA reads TGCGCCAGCAGCCAAGGTTCTGGACTAGCCCGCACAGATACGCAGTATTTT.

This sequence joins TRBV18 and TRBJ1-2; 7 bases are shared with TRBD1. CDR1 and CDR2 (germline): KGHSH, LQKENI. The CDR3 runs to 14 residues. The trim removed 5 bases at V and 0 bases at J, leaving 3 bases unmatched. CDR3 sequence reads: CASSWDSANYGYTF. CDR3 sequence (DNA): TGTGCCAGCTCATGGGACAGTGCTAACTATGGCTACACCTTC.

In DNA form, the CDR3 reads TGTGCCAGCAGTTTAGGGGGGTACGGCGCAGATACGCAGTATTTT. Translated: CASSLGGYGADTQYF. The chain recombines TRBV28 with TRBJ2-3; D is possibly TRBD2 (6 bases). This CDR3 comprises 15 residues. The ends were cut back, 2 bases at V and 4 bases at J, with 13 bases in the middle. CDR1 and CDR2 from the germline V gene are MDHEN and SYDVKM.

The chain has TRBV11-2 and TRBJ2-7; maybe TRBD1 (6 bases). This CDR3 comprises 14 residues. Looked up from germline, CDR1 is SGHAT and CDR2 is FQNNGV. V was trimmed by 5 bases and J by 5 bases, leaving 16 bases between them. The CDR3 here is CASSTPRGTNEQYF. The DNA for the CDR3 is TGTGCCAGCAGCACCCCCCGAGGGACAAACGAGCAGTACTTC.

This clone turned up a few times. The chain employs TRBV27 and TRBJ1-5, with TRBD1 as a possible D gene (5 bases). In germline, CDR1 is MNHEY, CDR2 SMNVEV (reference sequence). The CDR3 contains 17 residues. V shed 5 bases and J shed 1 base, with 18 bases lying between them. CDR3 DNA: TGTGCCAGCAGTCCTCAAGGGGTCGCGGGGAGCAATCAGCCCCAGCATTTT. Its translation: CASSPQGVAGSNQPQHF.

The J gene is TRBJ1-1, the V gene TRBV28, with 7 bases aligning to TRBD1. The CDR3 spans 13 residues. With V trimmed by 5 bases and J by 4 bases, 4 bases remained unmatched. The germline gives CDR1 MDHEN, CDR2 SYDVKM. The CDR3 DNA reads TGTGCCAGCAGTACCTACAGGGGCACTGAAGCTTTCTTT. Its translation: CASSTYRGTEAFF.

CDR3 region: CASSQDPPGVGGGANVLTF. In DNA form, the CDR3 reads TGCGCCAGCAGCCAAGACCCCCCCGGGGTGGGTGGAGGGGCCAACGTCCTGACTTTC. This chain joins TRBV4-3 and TRBJ2-6, with D possibly matching TRBD2 (5 bases). V was trimmed by 0 bases and J by 4 bases, leaving 19 bases between them. The V gene's germline CDR1 is LGHNA and CDR2 YSLEER. The CDR3 consists of 19 residues.

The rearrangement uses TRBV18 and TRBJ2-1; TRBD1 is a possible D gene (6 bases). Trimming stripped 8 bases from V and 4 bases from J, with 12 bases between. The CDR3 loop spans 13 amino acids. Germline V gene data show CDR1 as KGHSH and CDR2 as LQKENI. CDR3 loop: CASTRQDYNEQFF. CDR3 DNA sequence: TGTGCCAGCACCCGACAGGATTACAATGAGCAGTTCTTC.

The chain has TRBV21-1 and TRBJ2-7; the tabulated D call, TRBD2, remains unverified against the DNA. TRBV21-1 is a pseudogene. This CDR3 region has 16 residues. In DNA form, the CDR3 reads TGTGCCAGCAGCAAAGGGACTAGCGGGCCCTCCTACGAGCAGTACTTC. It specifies CASSKGTSGPSYEQYF.

Here the CDR3 reads CASSSRIAGVQETQYF. The CDR3, as DNA: TGTGCCAGCAGCTCTCGTATAGCGGGAGTCCAAGAGACCCAGTACTTC. The V call is TRBV5-8, the J call TRBJ2-5; TRBD2 aligns across 9 bases. Germline V gene data show CDR1 as SGHTS and CDR2 as YDEGEE. This CDR3 spans 16 amino acids. J lost 1 base, V lost 3 bases, and 7 bases had no gene match.

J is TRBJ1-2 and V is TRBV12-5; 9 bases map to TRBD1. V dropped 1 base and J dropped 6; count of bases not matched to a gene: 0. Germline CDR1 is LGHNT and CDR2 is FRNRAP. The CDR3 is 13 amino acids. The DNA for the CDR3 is TGTGCTAGTGGTTTGGGGACAGGGGATGGCTACACCTTC. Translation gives CASGLGTGDGYTF.

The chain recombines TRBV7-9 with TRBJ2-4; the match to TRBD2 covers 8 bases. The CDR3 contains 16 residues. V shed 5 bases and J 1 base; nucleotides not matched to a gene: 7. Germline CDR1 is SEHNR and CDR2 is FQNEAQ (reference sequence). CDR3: CASSPGGDPAKNIQYF. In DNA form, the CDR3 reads TGTGCCAGCAGCCCCGGGGGGGATCCGGCCAAAAACATTCAGTACTTC.

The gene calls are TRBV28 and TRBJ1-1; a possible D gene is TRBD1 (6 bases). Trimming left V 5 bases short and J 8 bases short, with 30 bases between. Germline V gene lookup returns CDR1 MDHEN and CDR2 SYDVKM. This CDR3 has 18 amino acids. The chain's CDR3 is CASSQRTEVLYHDSEAFF. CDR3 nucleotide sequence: TGTGCCAGCAGTCAAAGGACAGAAGTCTTATACCACGACTCAGAAGCTTTCTTT. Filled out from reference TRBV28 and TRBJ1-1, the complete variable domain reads DVKVTQSSRYLVKRTGEKVFLECVQDMDHENMFWYRQDPGLGLRLIYFSYDVKMKEKGDIPEGYSVSREKKERFSLILESASTNQTSMYLCASSQRTEVLYHDSEAFFGQGTRLTVV.

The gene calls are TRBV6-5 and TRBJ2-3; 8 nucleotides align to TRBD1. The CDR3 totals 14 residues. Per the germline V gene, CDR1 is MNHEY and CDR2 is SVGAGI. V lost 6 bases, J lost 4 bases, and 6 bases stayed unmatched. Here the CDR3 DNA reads TGTGCCAGCAGCCTACAGGGGGTGTCAGATACGCAGTATTTT. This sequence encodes CASSLQGVSDTQYF.

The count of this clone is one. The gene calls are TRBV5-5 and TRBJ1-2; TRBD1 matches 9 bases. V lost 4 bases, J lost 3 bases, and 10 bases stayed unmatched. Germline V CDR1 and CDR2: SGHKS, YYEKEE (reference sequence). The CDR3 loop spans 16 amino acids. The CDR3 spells CASSHTGGVNDYGYTF. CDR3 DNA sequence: TGTGCCAGCAGCCATACAGGGGGCGTTAATGACTATGGCTACACCTTC. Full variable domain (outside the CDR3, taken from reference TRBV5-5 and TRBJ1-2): DAGVTQSPTHLIKTRGQQVTLRCSPISGHKSVSWYQQVLGQGPQFIFQYYEKEERGRGNFPDRFSARQFPNYSSELNVNALLLGDSALYLCASSHTGGVNDYGYTFGSGTRLTVV.

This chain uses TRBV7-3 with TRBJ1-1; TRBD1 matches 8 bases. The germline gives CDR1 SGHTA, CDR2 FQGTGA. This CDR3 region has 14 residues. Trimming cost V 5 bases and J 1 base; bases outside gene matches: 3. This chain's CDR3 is CASSTGQGNTEAFF. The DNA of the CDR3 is TGTGCCAGCAGCACTGGACAGGGGAACACTGAAGCTTTCTTT.

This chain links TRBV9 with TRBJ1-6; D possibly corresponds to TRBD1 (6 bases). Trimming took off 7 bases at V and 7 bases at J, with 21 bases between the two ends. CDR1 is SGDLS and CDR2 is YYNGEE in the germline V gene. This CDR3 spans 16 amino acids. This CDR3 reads CASGAPRDTVNSPLHF. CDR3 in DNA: TGTGCCAGCGGCGCCCCTCGGGACACGGTCAATTCACCCCTCCACTTT.

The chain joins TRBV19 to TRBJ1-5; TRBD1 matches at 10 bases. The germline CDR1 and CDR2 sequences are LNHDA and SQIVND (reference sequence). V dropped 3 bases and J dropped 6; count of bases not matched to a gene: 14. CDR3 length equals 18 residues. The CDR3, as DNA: TGTGCCAGTAGTATGGTGGTGCCCGGGACAGGGGATGTTCAGCCCCAGCATTTT. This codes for CASSMVVPGTGDVQPQHF.

CDR3 in DNA: TGCGCCAGCAGCTTGGGGGCGGGGAATCAGCCCCAGCATTTT. Amino acids: CASSLGAGNQPQHF. V is TRBV5-1 and J is TRBJ1-5, with unresolved D. Germline CDR1 reads SGHRS; CDR2 reads YFSETQ. Between the trimmed V and J ends, which lost 0 bases and 4 bases, there was a span of 8 bases. The CDR3 covers 14 residues.

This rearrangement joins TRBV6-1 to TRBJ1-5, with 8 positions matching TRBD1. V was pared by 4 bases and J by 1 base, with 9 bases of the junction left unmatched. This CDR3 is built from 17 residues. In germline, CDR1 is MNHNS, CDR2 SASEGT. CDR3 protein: CASSVIDRGGSNQPQHF. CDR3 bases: TGTGCCAGCAGTGTCATTGACAGGGGTGGGAGCAATCAGCCCCAGCATTTT.

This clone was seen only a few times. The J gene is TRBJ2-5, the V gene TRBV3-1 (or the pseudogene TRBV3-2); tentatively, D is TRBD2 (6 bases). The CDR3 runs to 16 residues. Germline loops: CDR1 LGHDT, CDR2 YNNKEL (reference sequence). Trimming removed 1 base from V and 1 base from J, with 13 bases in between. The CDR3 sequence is CASSQVAGPFQETQYF. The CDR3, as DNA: TGTGCCAGCAGCCAAGTGGCGGGACCTTTCCAAGAGACCCAGTACTTC.

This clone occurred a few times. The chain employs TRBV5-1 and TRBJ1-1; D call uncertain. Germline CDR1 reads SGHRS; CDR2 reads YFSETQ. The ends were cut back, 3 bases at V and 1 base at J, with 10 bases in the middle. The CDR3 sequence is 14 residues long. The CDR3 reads CASSSGFGNTEAFF. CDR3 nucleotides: TGCGCCAGCAGCTCGGGATTCGGGAACACTGAAGCTTTCTTT. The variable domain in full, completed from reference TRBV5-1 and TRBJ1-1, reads KAGVTQTPRYLIKTRGQQVTLSCSPISGHRSVSWYQQTPGQGLQFLFEYFSETQRNKGNFPGRFSGRQFSNSRSEMNVSTLELGDSALYLCASSSGFGNTEAFFGQGTRLTVV.

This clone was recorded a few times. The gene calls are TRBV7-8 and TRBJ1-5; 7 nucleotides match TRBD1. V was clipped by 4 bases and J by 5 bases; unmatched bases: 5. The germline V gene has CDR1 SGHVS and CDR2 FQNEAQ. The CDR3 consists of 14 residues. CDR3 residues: CASSSDREYQPQHF. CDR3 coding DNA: TGTGCCAGCAGCTCAGACAGGGAGTATCAGCCCCAGCATTTT.

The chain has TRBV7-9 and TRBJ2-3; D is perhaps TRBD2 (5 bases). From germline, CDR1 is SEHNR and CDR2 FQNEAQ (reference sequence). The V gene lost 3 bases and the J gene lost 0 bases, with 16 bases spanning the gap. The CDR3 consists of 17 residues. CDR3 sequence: CASSFHFSDFSTDTQYF. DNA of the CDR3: TGTGCCAGCAGCTTCCATTTTAGCGATTTTAGCACAGATACGCAGTATTTT.